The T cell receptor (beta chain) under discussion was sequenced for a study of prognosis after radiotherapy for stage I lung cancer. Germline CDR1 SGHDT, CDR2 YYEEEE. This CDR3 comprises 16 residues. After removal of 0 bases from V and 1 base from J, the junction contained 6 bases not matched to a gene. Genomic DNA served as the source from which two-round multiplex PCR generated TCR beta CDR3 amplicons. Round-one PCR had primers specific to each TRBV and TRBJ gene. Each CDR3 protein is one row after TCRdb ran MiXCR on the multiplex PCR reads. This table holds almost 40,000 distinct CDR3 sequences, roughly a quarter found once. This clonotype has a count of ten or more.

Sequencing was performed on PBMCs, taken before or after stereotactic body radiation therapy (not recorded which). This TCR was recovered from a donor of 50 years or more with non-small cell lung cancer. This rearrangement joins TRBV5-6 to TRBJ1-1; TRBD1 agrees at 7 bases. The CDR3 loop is CASSLDGGGTNTEAFF. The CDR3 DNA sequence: TGTGCCAGCAGCTTGGATGGAGGGGGCACGAACACTGAAGCTTTCTTT.